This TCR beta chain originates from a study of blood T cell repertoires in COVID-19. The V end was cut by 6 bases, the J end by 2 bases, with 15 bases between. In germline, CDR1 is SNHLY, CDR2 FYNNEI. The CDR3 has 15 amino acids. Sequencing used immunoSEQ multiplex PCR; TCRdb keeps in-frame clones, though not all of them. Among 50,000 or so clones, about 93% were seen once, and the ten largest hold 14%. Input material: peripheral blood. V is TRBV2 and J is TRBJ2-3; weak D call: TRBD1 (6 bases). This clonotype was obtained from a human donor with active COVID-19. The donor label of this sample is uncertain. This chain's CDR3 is CASRGYGGPTDTQYF. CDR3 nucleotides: TGTGCCAGCAGGGGCTATGGGGGCCCCACAGATACGCAGTATTTT.